The clone carrying this T cell receptor (beta chain) was seen repeatedly, ten times or more. Its antigen is still unknown. Each CDR3 protein gets one entry after TCRdb re-called the 5' RACE reads with MiXCR. The sample carries hundreds of thousands of distinct CDR3 sequences, roughly 26% recorded once. This record comes from a study of identical twins. Overall study findings and caveats: Fewer insertions were carried by abundant cord blood beta clonotypes, but none was seen in memory repertoires. One should note that invariant MAIT and iNKT cells could partly confound zero-insertion analyses.

CDR3 size: 14 residues. Deletions cut 7 bases from V and 7 bases from J, with 14 bases between. The same data also contributed to another study, on T cells expressing NK-cell markers.

V is TRBV12-3 or TRBV12-4 and J is TRBJ1-6, with D perhaps matching TRBD1 (5 bases). This clonotype was obtained from a woman under 30 in good health. The specimen was CD4+ T cells sorted from blood. The CDR3 DNA is TGTGCCAGCACCCTGGGGCAGGCAAATTCACCCCTCCACTTT. Residues: CASTLGQANSPLHF.